A selection of T cell receptor beta chains follows, all from one sample in a study of blood T cells in healthy people across ages. TCRdb re-called the 5' RACE reads through MiXCR, storing one row per CDR3 protein. The sample gives roughly 1.5 million distinct CDR3 sequences, approximately 43% of which show up once; approximately 4% is in the top ten. The sample consisted of blood. Receptors originate from a woman younger than 35 in good health. Each CDR3 is given with its conserved first and last residue. A D gene is named only where the DNA matches it firmly. Clone size, where shown, is once, few, many, or a class for clones that have expanded.

V gene	clone size	D gene	J gene	CDR3 protein	CDR3 DNA
TRBV12-3/TRBV12-4	NA	NA	TRBJ2-7	CASSSPHGRRLYEQYF	TGTGCCAGCAGTAGCCCCCACGGCAGGAGACTCTACGAGCAGTACTTC
TRBV29-1	NA	NA	TRBJ2-7	CSVVAVDSGYEQYF	TGCAGCGTTGTGGCAGTGGATAGTGGATACGAGCAGTACTTC
TRBV7-2	NA	NA	TRBJ2-7	CASSLAHMSSYNEQYF	TGTGCCAGCAGCTTGGCCCATATGAGCTCCTACAATGAGCAGTACTTC
TRBV29-1	NA	NA	TRBJ2-7	CSVDDGARGDNEQYF	TGCAGCGTTGATGACGGAGCGAGGGGGGACAATGAGCAGTACTTC
TRBV6-2/TRBV6-3	NA	NA	TRBJ1-5	CASHPGVKKSNQPQHF	TGTGCCTCTCACCCTGGGGTAAAGAAGAGCAATCAGCCCCAGCATTTT
TRBV11-2	few	NA	TRBJ2-7	CASSSQGGLSYEQYF	TGTGCCAGCAGCTCCCAGGGGGGACTCTCCTACGAGCAGTACTTC
TRBV6-2/TRBV6-3	NA	TRBD1	TRBJ2-5	CASRLQTGKAGETQYF	TGTGCCAGCAGACTGCAGACAGGGAAGGCAGGAGAGACCCAGTACTTC
TRBV6-1	NA	NA	TRBJ1-6	CASSEFGRGGSPLHF	TGTGCCAGCAGTGAATTCGGCAGGGGAGGTTCACCCCTCCACTTT
TRBV18	NA	NA	TRBJ1-2	CASSPPEARYGYTF	TGTGCCAGCTCTCCTCCCGAGGCTCGCTATGGCTACACCTTC
TRBV27	NA	TRBD1	TRBJ2-1	CASKGATGFSYNEQFF	TGTGCCAGCAAAGGAGCGACAGGGTTCTCCTACAATGAGCAGTTCTTC
TRBV9	few	NA	TRBJ2-1	CASSVTGTNYNEQFF	TGTGCCAGCAGCGTAACCGGGACAAACTACAATGAGCAGTTCTTC
TRBV3-1	many	TRBD1	TRBJ2-7	CASSFSTGDYEQYF	TGTGCCAGCAGCTTCTCGACAGGGGATTACGAGCAGTACTTC
TRBV20-1	few	NA	TRBJ1-1	CSAKMGGDTEAFF	TGCAGTGCTAAGATGGGGGGGGACACTGAAGCTTTCTTT